These 17 T cell receptor beta chains share one sample of origin, sequenced in a study of T-cell reconstitution after alpha-beta-depleted transplantation in children. Unique molecular identifiers were incorporated when the TCRbeta library was constructed. TCRdb called the PCR reads again in MiXCR, with one record for every CDR3 protein. Seen here are approximately 200,000 distinct CDR3 sequences, 5.5% to 7% observed once, and the top ten hold roughly 4.8%. The material sequenced was PBMCs, taken before TCRalphabeta/CD19-depleted stem cell transplant. The receptor source for this set is a girl under three years old with combined immunodeficiency, due to receive a stem cell transplant.

This clonotype was detected ten times or more. CDR3 DNA sequence: TGTGCCAGCAGCCCCGGGACAGTCATTTGGCAAGAGACCCAGTACTTC. Amino acid sequence: CASSPGTVIWQETQYF. The rearrangement links TRBV7-6 to TRBJ2-5, with 7 bases matching TRBD1. The germline V gene encodes CDR1 SGHVS and CDR2 FNYEAQ. This CDR3 spans 16 amino acids. Trimming at V came to 5 bases and at J to 2 bases, leaving 11 bases not matched to a gene.

This clonotype was picked up many times. V is TRBV7-8 and J is TRBJ2-1, with unresolved D. Germline CDR1 SGHVS, CDR2 FQNEAQ. Trimming took 5 bases from V and 9 from J, leaving 20 bases between them. This CDR3 is built from 15 residues. In nucleotides, the CDR3 is TGTGCCAGCAGCCCCGGTGGGGTTGGATTGGGTGAGCAGTTCTTC. Translation: CASSPGGVGLGEQFF.

Only a few counts were recorded for this clonotype. The genes are TRBV7-7 and TRBJ2-5; TRBD2 is a possible D gene (6 bases). Germline-derived CDR1 and CDR2 are SSHAT and FNYEAQ (reference sequence). V lost 6 bases and J 5 bases, leaving 13 bases between the germline ends. The CDR3 runs to 13 residues. The CDR3 is CASRGTPGETQYF. CDR3 in DNA: TGTGCCAGCAGGGGGACTCCGGGTGAGACCCAGTACTTC.

In its sample, this clonotype was seen many times. The J gene is TRBJ2-2, the V gene TRBV12-3 or TRBV12-4; no firm D call. The CDR3 runs to 12 residues. The germline V and J ends were trimmed by 6 bases and 6 bases, with 8 bases remaining between them. This chain's CDR3 is CASRPFPGELFF. CDR3 DNA: TGTGCCAGCAGACCCTTCCCCGGGGAGCTGTTTTTT.

The chain has TRBV11-2 and TRBJ2-3, with D maybe TRBD2 (6 bases). Trimming left V 5 bases short and J 4 bases short, with 13 bases between. The V gene's germline CDR1 is SGHAT and CDR2 FQNNGV. The CDR3 covers 14 residues. The CDR3 nucleotides read TGTGCCAGCAGCGTGACTAGGATCCCAGATACGCAGTATTTT. It translates to CASSVTRIPDTQYF.

This clonotype came up many times. The gene calls are TRBV28 and TRBJ2-2; D may be TRBD1 (5 bases). Trimming took 5 bases from V and 4 from J, leaving 11 bases between them. The germline CDR1 and CDR2 sequences are MDHEN and SYDVKM. The CDR3 sequence is 14 residues long. CDR3 sequence reads: CASSRQRSTGELFF. The CDR3 nucleotides are TGTGCCAGCAGTCGACAGAGGAGCACCGGGGAGCTGTTTTTT.

At least ten counts were recorded for this clonotype. This rearrangement joins TRBV2 to TRBJ2-2, with 7 bases aligning to TRBD2. J was trimmed by 1 base and V by 9 bases; bases with no gene match: 5. The CDR3 contains 14 residues. Germline V gene lookup returns CDR1 SNHLY and CDR2 FYNNEI. CDR3 region: CARLAGENTGELFF. CDR3 nucleotide sequence: TGTGCCAGACTCGCGGGGGAGAACACCGGGGAGCTGTTTTTT.

This clonotype was seen at least ten times. This sequence joins TRBV30 and TRBJ1-3; the D is unclear. The CDR3 extends over 16 amino acids. V dropped 0 bases and J dropped 2 bases, with 14 bases sitting between them. Germline CDR1 and CDR2: GTSNPN and SVGIG (reference sequence). The CDR3 DNA reads as TGTGCCTGGAGTGTACGGGTGCGGGATCCTGGAAACACCATATATTTT. Translation: CAWSVRVRDPGNTIYF.

There are many counts of this clonotype. The genes are TRBV20-1 and TRBJ2-2; TRBD2 is a possible D gene (5 bases). Trimming stripped 4 bases from V and 0 bases from J, with 9 bases between. Looked up from germline, CDR1 is DFQATT and CDR2 is SNEGSKA (reference sequence). The CDR3 sequence is 14 residues long. The CDR3, as DNA: TGCAGTGCTACTAGACTACCGAACACCGGGGAGCTGTTTTTT. Translation: CSATRLPNTGELFF.

The chain combines TRBV3-1 with TRBJ2-4, with D possibly TRBD2 on 6 matching bases. CDR3 size: 14 residues. Trimming removed 5 bases from V and 6 bases from J, with 14 bases in between. The germline CDR1 and CDR2 sequences are LGHDT and YNNKEL (reference sequence). The CDR3 here is CASSATRDLNIQYF. The CDR3, as DNA: TGTGCCAGCAGCGCAACCCGGGACTTAAACATTCAGTACTTC.

This clonotype was seen repeatedly, ten times or more. V gene TRBV12-3 or TRBV12-4 combines with J gene TRBJ1-1; D remains unclear. V was clipped by 5 bases and J by 0 bases, with 7 bases between them. CDR3 length: 13 amino acids. For the CDR3, the DNA is TGTGCCAGCAGTACAGCCTTGAACACTGAAGCTTTCTTT. It encodes CASSTALNTEAFF.

Many counts were recorded for this clonotype. The chain couples TRBV4-1 to TRBJ1-1, with D perhaps TRBD1 (6 bases). Germline CDR1 MGHRA, CDR2 YSYEKL. CDR3 length: 14 residues. Trimming stripped 0 bases from V and 10 bases from J, with 15 bases between. The CDR3 spells CASSQDRGALGAFF. The CDR3 nucleotides read TGCGCCAGCAGCCAAGATCGGGGGGCGTTGGGAGCTTTCTTT.

This clonotype was observed many times. The chain recombines TRBV6-4 with TRBJ2-2, with 7 nucleotides matching TRBD2. Germline-derived CDR1 and CDR2 are MRHNA and SNTAGT. This CDR3 has 14 residues. Germline trimming cut 5 bases from V and 5 bases from J; bases unmatched to any gene: 5. The CDR3 sequence: CASSPGLLTGELFF. DNA of the CDR3: TGTGCCAGCAGTCCGGGACTACTGACCGGGGAGCTGTTTTTT.

This chain joins TRBV20-1 and TRBJ1-5, with 7 nucleotides matching TRBD1. The CDR3 runs 16 residues. V trimming: 1 base; J trimming: 4 bases; junction bases outside the gene matches: 10. CDR1 DFQATT and CDR2 SNEGSKA come from the germline V gene (reference sequence). CDR3 nucleotide sequence: TGCAGTGCTAGAGGCGCCGGGACAGAACTTAATCAGCCCCAGCATTTT. Translating gives CSARGAGTELNQPQHF.

At least ten counts were recorded for this clonotype. The chain carries TRBV4-2 and TRBJ1-5; D ambiguous. With 0 bases removed from V and 4 bases from J, the gap between germline ends came to 10 bases. The length of the CDR3 is 15 residues. CDR1 and CDR2 (germline): LGHNA, YNFKEQ. Here the CDR3 reads CASSQDALDNQPQHF. CDR3 nucleotide sequence: TGTGCCAGCAGCCAAGATGCACTTGATAATCAGCCCCAGCATTTT.

In this sample, this clonotype turned up many times. The V call is TRBV5-1, the J call TRBJ1-1; weak D call: TRBD1 (6 bases). Trimming pared 4 bases from V and 0 bases from J, leaving 13 bases between. This CDR3 comprises 15 residues. Germline V gives CDR1 SGHRS, CDR2 YFSETQ. In DNA, the CDR3 is TGCGCCAGCAGCGTCGGAGGGGGAATGAACACTGAAGCTTTCTTT. Encoded protein: CASSVGGGMNTEAFF.

The V call is TRBV12-3 or TRBV12-4, the J call TRBJ2-5; 10 bases agree with TRBD2. This CDR3 region has 17 residues. V lost 3 bases, J lost 0 bases, and 7 bases stayed unmatched. This chain's CDR3 is CASSFTKAGGYQETQYF. CDR3 coding DNA: TGTGCCAGCAGTTTTACGAAAGCGGGGGGGTACCAAGAGACCCAGTACTTC.